These 30 T cell receptor beta chains were all obtained from the same sample, sequenced in a study of blood T cell repertoires in COVID-19. Only in-frame clones appear in the TCRdb table, and some are missing; sequencing was by immunoSEQ multiplex PCR. The sample gives approximately 61,000 clones, approximately 80% of which show up once; 5.5% is in the top ten. Input material: peripheral blood. The receptors originated from a woman between 70 and 85 years old with acute or convalescent COVID-19.

The chain uses TRBV5-5 and TRBJ1-4; 7 nucleotides match TRBD1. The CDR3 runs 14 residues. CDR1 is SGHKS and CDR2 is YYEKEE in the germline V gene (reference sequence). V shed 2 bases, J shed 8 bases, and the junction held 6 bases outside the gene matches. CDR3 amino acids: CASSLTGAGEKLFF. The CDR3 bases are TGTGCCAGCAGCTTAACAGGGGCCGGGGAAAAACTGTTTTTT.

This clone was counted once. The rearrangement links TRBV10-3 to TRBJ1-6; no clear D. The CDR3 runs to 13 residues. Germline V CDR1 and CDR2: ENHRY, SYGVKD. V dropped 11 bases and J dropped 0 bases, with 8 bases sitting between them. The CDR3 DNA sequence: TGTGCCGCGGGGAGCTCCTATAATTCACCCCTCCACTTT. Its translation: CAAGSSYNSPLHF.

The V gene is TRBV7-9, the J gene TRBJ2-7; 8 positions agree with TRBD1. This CDR3 is built from 14 residues. In germline, CDR1 is SEHNR, CDR2 FQNEAQ (reference sequence). V shed 3 bases, J shed 3 bases, and the junction held 4 bases outside the gene matches. The CDR3 reads CASSFGGQGYEQYF. CDR3 nucleotide sequence: TGTGCCAGCAGCTTCGGTGGACAGGGCTACGAGCAGTACTTC.

Concerning this clone itself: Within the sample, other DNA sequences also encode this same CDR3. This rearrangement joins TRBV12-3 or TRBV12-4 to TRBJ2-7; D ambiguous. Trimming removed 2 bases from V and 6 bases from J, with 5 bases in between. This CDR3 is built from 11 residues. The CDR3 sequence is CASSLSREQYF. The CDR3 DNA sequence: TGTGCCAGCAGTTTATCTCGCGAGCAGTACTTC.

The rearrangement uses TRBV12-1 and TRBJ1-2; the D segment call TRBD1 is taken from the table without a DNA check. TRBV12-1 is a pseudogene segment. The CDR3 loop spans 20 amino acids. As DNA, the CDR3 is TGTGCCAGCAGCTCTGGCCCAAGGAGAGGACAGGGGGGGTCTAACTATGGCTACACCTTC. It is translated as CASSSGPRRGQGGSNYGYTF.

This chain uses TRBV15 with TRBJ2-1, with TRBD1 identical over 7 bases. The CDR3 sequence is 12 residues long. From germline, CDR1 is LNHNV and CDR2 YYDKDF (reference sequence). J lost 15 bases, V lost 3 bases, and 8 bases had no gene match. CDR3 nucleotides: TGTGCCACCAGCAGTTCGAGACAGGGTCCGTTCTTC. It yields the protein CATSSSRQGPFF.

This chain joins TRBV10-3 and TRBJ1-1; TRBD1 agrees at 9 bases. The CDR3 has 13 residues. Germline V gene data show CDR1 as ENHRY and CDR2 as SYGVKD. V was pared by 3 bases and J by 10 bases, with 6 bases of the junction left unmatched. The CDR3 DNA is TGTGCCATCAGTGAAGAACAGGGGGCTGCAGCTTTCTTT. It yields the protein CAISEEQGAAAFF.

The chain couples TRBV15 to TRBJ1-4; 9 positions agree with TRBD1. Trimming at V came to 5 bases and at J to 6 bases, leaving 7 bases not matched to a gene. The V gene's germline CDR1 is LNHNV and CDR2 YYDKDF (reference sequence). CDR3 length equals 15 residues. CDR3 region: CATSGVRDRDEKLFF. DNA for the CDR3: TGTGCCACCAGCGGTGTCCGGGACAGGGATGAAAAACTGTTTTTT.

The chain has TRBV27 and TRBJ2-3; 10 bases are shared with TRBD2. The germline V gene encodes CDR1 MNHEY and CDR2 SMNVEV (reference sequence). V dropped 7 bases and J dropped 2; count of bases not matched to a gene: 6. The CDR3 consists of 15 residues. CDR3 nucleotide sequence: TGTGCCAGCACCCGTAGCGGGGGGACCACAGATACGCAGTATTTT. Translating it yields CASTRSGGTTDTQYF.

The rearrangement uses TRBV11-2 and TRBJ2-7; D possibly corresponds to TRBD2 (5 bases). The ends were cut back, 5 bases at V and 0 bases at J, with 23 bases in the middle. CDR1 SGHAT and CDR2 FQNNGV come from the germline V gene. The CDR3 totals 18 residues. CDR3 loop: CASSVASFSVFHSYEQYF. CDR3 bases: TGTGCCAGCAGCGTAGCTAGCTTCTCTGTCTTTCACTCCTACGAGCAGTACTTC. Full variable domain (missing parts from reference TRBV11-2 and TRBJ2-7): EAGVAQSPRYKIIEKRQSVAFWCNPISGHATLYWYQQILGQGPKLLIQFQNNGVVDDSQLPKDRFSAERLKGVDSTLKIQPAKLEDSAVYLCASSVASFSVFHSYEQYFGPGTRLTVT.

The J gene is TRBJ2-2, the V gene TRBV5-8; 8 bases match TRBD2. CDR3 length equals 15 residues. Trimming cost V 5 bases and J 3 bases; bases outside gene matches: 6. Germline V gene data show CDR1 as SGHTS and CDR2 as YDEGEE. The CDR3 nucleotides read TGTGCCAGCAGGAGGGGACTAGTGGACACCGGGGAGCTGTTTTTT. Translating gives CASRRGLVDTGELFF.

This chain uses TRBV29-1 with TRBJ2-3; D is possibly TRBD2 (5 bases). The CDR3 extends over 14 amino acids. Germline lookup yields CDR1 SQVTM and CDR2 ANQGSEA. Trimming pared 7 bases from V and 2 bases from J, leaving 16 bases between. CDR3 amino acids: CSGGEGGNTDTQYF. DNA of the CDR3: TGCAGCGGCGGAGAGGGTGGGAACACAGATACGCAGTATTTT.

This sequence joins TRBV6-5 and TRBJ2-2; D may be TRBD1 (6 bases). Trimming pared 7 bases from V and 0 bases from J, leaving 12 bases between. The CDR3 totals 15 residues. CDR1 and CDR2 (germline): MNHEY, SVGAGI. The CDR3 region is CASTRTATNTGELFF. As DNA, the CDR3 is TGTGCCAGCACCCGGACAGCAACGAACACCGGGGAGCTGTTTTTT.

The CDR3 protein is CASSQGGGNTIYF. In DNA, the CDR3 is TGCGCCAGCAGCCAGGGGGGTGGAAACACCATATATTTT. The rearrangement joins TRBV5-1 to TRBJ1-3, with 7 bases fitting TRBD1. With V trimmed by 4 bases and J by 3 bases, 1 base remained unmatched. The germline V gene encodes CDR1 SGHRS and CDR2 YFSETQ. This CDR3 contains 13 residues.

This clone was seen a single time. The rearrangement uses TRBV4-3 and TRBJ1-6; TRBD1 is a possible D gene (6 bases). CDR1 and CDR2 (germline): LGHNA, YSLEER. This CDR3 region has 19 residues. V shed 2 bases and J shed 0 bases, with 17 bases lying between them. CDR3 nucleotides: TGCGCCAGCAGCCAATCGTCCGGGGGGCCGAGCTCCTATAATTCACCCCTCCACTTT. This gives the protein CASSQSSGGPSSYNSPLHF.

The CDR3 coding sequence is TGTGCCAGCAGAAAACAGGGGTGGAACACTGAAGCTTTCTTT. Amino acid sequence: CASRKQGWNTEAFF. This chain connects TRBV6-4 to TRBJ1-1; 7 positions agree with TRBD1. Looked up from germline, CDR1 is MRHNA and CDR2 is SNTAGT. The CDR3 has 14 amino acids. V was pared by 6 bases and J by 1 base, with 5 bases of the junction left unmatched.

V gene TRBV12-3 or TRBV12-4 combines with J gene TRBJ2-7; D call uncertain. Trimming pared 6 bases from V and 5 bases from J, leaving 11 bases between. The length of the CDR3 is 12 residues. CDR3 sequence: CASSRSVNEQYF. The CDR3 coding sequence is TGTGCCAGCAGCCGCAGTGTGAACGAGCAGTACTTC.

The V gene is TRBV19, the J gene TRBJ2-4, with unresolved D. This CDR3 has 13 residues. Germline V gene lookup returns CDR1 LNHDA and CDR2 SQIVND (reference sequence). V lost 5 bases and J lost 9, with 14 bases in between. CDR3 nucleotides: TGTGCCAGTAGTGGCCAGTCTTTACGCATTCAGTACTTC. As protein: CASSGQSLRIQYF.

The chain couples TRBV5-1 to TRBJ2-1, with D maybe TRBD1 (6 bases). The CDR3 is 14 residues long. V was pared by 5 bases and J by 5 bases, with 14 bases between. Germline lookup yields CDR1 SGHRS and CDR2 YFSETQ. CDR3 nucleotide sequence: TGCGCCAGCAGAATCCAGGGGCCGAACAATGAGCAGTTCTTC. It is translated as CASRIQGPNNEQFF.

This clone has more than one count but fewer than ten. V is TRBV28 and J is TRBJ1-2; D gene uncertain. The CDR3 length is 13 residues. V lost 2 bases to trimming and J lost 2 bases, with 6 bases between them. Germline loops: CDR1 MDHEN, CDR2 SYDVKM. The CDR3 sequence: CASSLNTNYGYTF. The CDR3 nucleotides read TGTGCCAGCAGTTTAAACACGAACTATGGCTACACCTTC.

The chain employs TRBV7-2 and TRBJ2-5; TRBD1 matches 7 bases. J gave up 5 bases and V 3 bases, and 9 bases lay outside the gene matches. CDR3 length equals 15 residues. From germline, CDR1 is SGHTA and CDR2 FQGNSA. The CDR3 sequence: CASSFVRGRGETQYF. CDR3 sequence (DNA): TGTGCCAGCAGCTTTGTTAGGGGGCGCGGGGAGACCCAGTACTTC.

The V call is TRBV6-1, the J call TRBJ1-4; 7 bases line up with TRBD1. CDR3 length: 15 amino acids. Per germline, CDR1 MNHNS and CDR2 SASEGT. The V gene end was trimmed by 3 bases and the J gene end by 4 bases; junction bases not matched to a gene: 5. The CDR3 DNA reads as TGTGCCAGCAGTGACAGGGGGATAGGTAATGAAAAACTGTTTTTT. Protein sequence: CASSDRGIGNEKLFF.

This chain uses TRBV10-3 with TRBJ1-1, with D maybe TRBD1 (6 bases). Germline V gives CDR1 ENHRY, CDR2 SYGVKD. V was cut by 4 bases and J by 2 bases, with 8 bases left in between. CDR3 length equals 13 residues. The CDR3 spells CAISGTANTEAFF. The CDR3 DNA reads as TGTGCCATCAGTGGGACAGCAAACACTGAAGCTTTCTTT.

This clone was recorded only once. The chain has TRBV24-1 and TRBJ2-1; D is perhaps TRBD2 (7 bases). This CDR3 is 18 amino acids long. The ends were cut back, 4 bases at V and 0 bases at J, with 18 bases in the middle. Germline lookup yields CDR1 KGHDR and CDR2 SFDVKD. In DNA form, the CDR3 reads TGTGCCACCAGTGACCTAGGGGGGGGCAAAAGCTCCTACAATGAGCAGTTCTTC. This gives the protein CATSDLGGGKSSYNEQFF.

This clone was seen a few times. The chain links TRBV6-5 to TRBJ2-2; TRBD2 matches at 9 bases. The germline V gene encodes CDR1 MNHEY and CDR2 SVGAGI. The CDR3 contains 15 residues. V lost 7 bases to trimming and J lost 4 bases; unmatched junction nucleotides: 7. The CDR3 DNA reads as TGTGCCAGCATGGGGCTAGCGGGGCCCACCGGGGAGCTGTTTTTT. Encoded protein: CASMGLAGPTGELFF.

The chain is built from TRBV11-2 and TRBJ1-3; D is ambiguous. The germline V and J ends were trimmed by 2 bases and 0 bases, with 8 bases remaining between them. CDR3 size: 15 residues. Looked up from germline, CDR1 is SGHAT and CDR2 is FQNNGV. The CDR3 DNA reads TGTGCCAGCAGCTTACGGGGTTACTCTGGAAACACCATATATTTT. It encodes CASSLRGYSGNTIYF.

CDR3 nucleotide sequence: TGTGCCAGCAGTGGAGGACGGTCCCGAGAGACCCAGTACTTC. This gives the protein CASSGGRSRETQYF. The chain links TRBV28 to TRBJ2-5, with D maybe TRBD2 (5 bases). This CDR3 is built from 14 residues. Germline V gene lookup returns CDR1 MDHEN and CDR2 SYDVKM. Trimming took 5 bases from V and 4 from J, leaving 14 bases between them.

The chain links TRBV15 to TRBJ2-5; D perhaps matches TRBD1 (6 bases). With 2 bases removed from V and 4 bases from J, the gap between germline ends came to 17 bases. Germline V lookup: CDR1 LNHNV, CDR2 YYDKDF (reference sequence). This CDR3 has 16 amino acids. CDR3 nucleotide sequence: TGTGCCACCAGCAGAAGCCCTACAGGGACGGGAGAGACCCAGTACTTC. Its translation: CATSRSPTGTGETQYF.

V is TRBV5-8 and J is TRBJ1-2; D perhaps matches TRBD1 (6 bases). Trimming removed 2 bases at V and 4 bases at J, with 18 bases between. The CDR3 length is 16 residues. Germline CDR1 is SGHTS and CDR2 is YDEGEE. The CDR3 nucleotides are TGTGCCAGCAGCTTCGGCGGGGGCAAACGAATCTATGGCTACACCTTC. Translated, it gives CASSFGGGKRIYGYTF.

The V and J genes are TRBV6-5 and TRBJ2-7; the D is unclear. The V gene's germline CDR1 is MNHEY and CDR2 SVGAGI. The CDR3 loop spans 16 amino acids. V was trimmed by 0 bases and J by 2 bases, leaving 14 bases between them. The CDR3 DNA sequence: TGTGCCAGCAGTTACTCATCGCAGACATCACCCTACGAGCAGTACTTC. This sequence encodes CASSYSSQTSPYEQYF.